This T cell receptor beta chain appears in the sequencing data of a study of human T cells and chemical hapten exposure. Findings of the study overall: No change in TCRs above 1 in 1000 frequency was produced by DPC sensitization.

Time point in this sample: patch test 2, 6 weeks after DPC sensitization. The treatment denotes: therapeutic diphenylcyclopropenone sensitization with weekly scalp DPC. Alopecia patients between 18 and 70 years old and suitable for DPC were used as donors. TCRdb independently ran MiXCR on the RACE reads; one entry per CDR3 protein. Of approximately 89,000 distinct CDR3 sequences listed, roughly 10% were seen once; the top ten hold over 2%. Germline-derived CDR1 and CDR2 are MNHEY and SMNVEV (reference sequence). Between the trimmed V and J ends, which lost 2 bases and 2 bases, there was a span of 12 bases. The CDR3 has 16 residues. This clonotype showed up many times. Its antigen is unknown.

This chain connects TRBV27 to TRBJ2-2; possibly TRBD1 or TRBD2 for D (5 bases each). This sample comprised whole blood, obtained in connection with sensitization to the hapten diphenylcyclopropenone (DPC). This TCR derives from a young woman with alopecia areata. Some clones in this sample may be carry-over from other donors' samples. In nucleotides, the CDR3 is TGTGCCAGCAGTTTAGGTCGGGGCGCCAACACCGGGGAGCTGTTTTTT. Its translation is CASSLGRGANTGELFF.